The 10 T cell receptor beta chains in this list originate from one sample, sequenced in a study of blood T cell repertoires in COVID-19. This table comes from immunoSEQ multiplex PCR, and its TCRdb copy is limited to in-frame clones, with some not included. The sample lists tens of thousands of clones, 75% to 90% occurring once. Specimen: peripheral blood. The receptors shown here come from a woman of 80 years or more with COVID-19, enrolled during active disease.

V and J are TRBV11-2 and TRBJ2-1; 9 bases agree with TRBD2. The germline gives CDR1 SGHAT, CDR2 FQNNGV. This CDR3 is 17 amino acids long. Germline trimming cut 5 bases from V and 7 bases from J; bases unmatched to any gene: 15. CDR3 nucleotides: TGTGCCAGCAGCCCGTGGGCTAGCGGGGAACCTCCAAATGAGCAGTTCTTC. Its protein is CASSPWASGEPPNEQFF.

Worth noting for this clone: An end of the junction does not agree with germline; a read error may underlie this. This sequence joins TRBV11-1 and TRBJ2-1; unclear D gene. In germline, CDR1 is SGHAT, CDR2 FQDESV (reference sequence). This CDR3 contains 14 residues. The CDR3 DNA is TGTGCCAACAGCGCTGCAGCGACGTACAATGAGCAGTTCTTC. Translation gives CANSAAATYNEQFF.

V is TRBV7-2 and J is TRBJ1-6; 8 bases are a match to TRBD1. Germline V CDR1 and CDR2: SGHTA, FQGNSA. The CDR3 sequence is 15 residues long. Trimming took 7 bases from V and 10 from J; bases not matched to a gene: 12. CDR3 nucleotides: TGTGCCAGCACCTACGAAGACAGGGGAAAATCACCCCTCCACTTT. This translates into CASTYEDRGKSPLHF.

This clone has a handful of counts. J is TRBJ1-2 and V is TRBV2; the D is unclear. CDR1 is SNHLY, CDR2 FYNNEI, per germline. The CDR3 consists of 11 residues. V was clipped by 3 bases and J by 4 bases, with 3 bases between them. CDR3 amino acids: CASSESYGYTF. The CDR3 DNA reads as TGTGCCAGCAGTGAGAGCTATGGCTACACCTTC.

The chain combines TRBV25-1 with TRBJ2-3, with a tentative D call TRBD2 (5 bases). The CDR3 is 14 amino acids. Between the trimmed V and J ends, which lost 3 bases and 4 bases, there was a span of 11 bases. Germline CDR1 is MGHDK and CDR2 is SYGVNS. The CDR3 here is CASSEAQLADTQYF. The CDR3 nucleotides are TGTGCCAGCAGTGAGGCCCAACTAGCAGATACGCAGTATTTT.

The count of this clone is one. The chain carries TRBV14 and TRBJ2-7; 13 nucleotides agree with TRBD2. The germline gives CDR1 SGHDN, CDR2 FVKESK. The CDR3 spans 15 residues. V lost 4 bases, J lost 5 bases, and 5 bases stayed unmatched. DNA for the CDR3: TGTGCCAGCAGCCTGGGACTAGCGGGGAACAACGAGCAGTACTTC. Protein product: CASSLGLAGNNEQYF. Together with reference TRBV14 and TRBJ2-7, the CDR3 gives the full variable domain: EAGVTQFPSHSVIEKGQTVTLRCDPISGHDNLYWYRRVMGKEIKFLLHFVKESKQDESGMPNNRFLAERTGGTYSTLKVQPAELEDSGVYFCASSLGLAGNNEQYFGPGTRLTVT.

This rearrangement joins TRBV5-1 to TRBJ2-7; a possible D gene is TRBD1 (5 bases). The CDR3 consists of 13 residues. The germline V gene encodes CDR1 SGHRS and CDR2 YFSETQ. Trimming cost V 2 bases and J 2 bases, with 8 bases left between them. The CDR3 DNA reads as TGCGCCAGCAGCTTCGACAGCACCTACGAGCAGTACTTC. It codes for CASSFDSTYEQYF.

This sequence joins TRBV19 and TRBJ1-2, with D tentatively TRBD1 (6 bases). The germline CDR1 and CDR2 sequences are LNHDA and SQIVND (reference sequence). The ends were cut back, 3 bases at V and 4 bases at J, with 15 bases in the middle. The CDR3 runs 15 residues. CDR3 residues: CASSIRQGSFYGYTF. CDR3 nucleotides: TGTGCCAGTAGTATCCGGCAGGGGAGTTTCTATGGCTACACCTTC.

This sequence joins TRBV3-1 (or the pseudogene TRBV3-2) and TRBJ2-1; D remains unclear. From germline, CDR1 is LGHDT and CDR2 YNNKEL (reference sequence). Trimming cost V 1 base and J 5 bases, with 6 bases left between them. This CDR3 is built from 13 residues. The CDR3 DNA reads TGTGCCAGCAGCCAAGGTCGGGACAATGAGCAGTTCTTC. Protein sequence: CASSQGRDNEQFF.

The genes are TRBV27 and TRBJ2-1; the D gene is possibly TRBD1 (5 bases). V was trimmed by 5 bases and J by 9 bases, leaving 17 bases between them. The CDR3 extends over 14 amino acids. Germline V gives CDR1 MNHEY, CDR2 SMNVEV (reference sequence). The CDR3 here is CASSPHQGSPEQFF. Written as DNA, the CDR3 is TGTGCCAGCAGTCCGCACCAGGGTAGTCCTGAGCAGTTCTTC.